A selection of T cell receptor beta chains follows, all from one sample in a study of regulatory T cells in long-lasting Graves disease. Each CDR3 protein is one row after TCRdb ran MiXCR on the multiplex PCR reads. The sample consists of 300,000 or so distinct CDR3 sequences, less than 20% of them appearing once. The specimen was peripheral blood mononuclear cells (PBMCs), collected when the disease was refractory, from a patient treated with antithyroid drugs. The receptor set was obtained from a female donor with Graves disease. CDR3s include the opening cysteine and the closing phenylalanine or tryptophan. The D gene is left open where the match is weak. Only part of the rows carry a size: once, few, many, or a class if the clone is expanded.

abundance	v_gene	j_gene	d_gene	CDR3nt	CDR3aa
NA	TRBV7-6	TRBJ2-2	NA	TGTGCCAGCAGCCCAGCGAGGTCCAGGATCGGGGAGCTGTTTTTT	CASSPARSRIGELFF
NA	TRBV29-1	TRBJ1-2	NA	TGCAGCGTTCCGACAGGCGGAGGCTACACCTTC	CSVPTGGGYTF
few	TRBV5-4	TRBJ1-4	NA	TGTGCCAGCAGCCCAACTCCAGGCCCCCCGAATGAAAAACTGTTTTTT	CASSPTPGPPNEKLFF
NA	TRBV2	TRBJ1-5	NA	TGTGCCAGCAGTGGAGGGGTGCATCAGCCCCAGCATTTT	CASSGGVHQPQHF
NA	TRBV30	TRBJ2-4	NA	TGTGCCTGGAGTGGGGGGCCCAGGGTTTGGGCCAAAAACATTCAGTACTTC	CAWSGGPRVWAKNIQYF
NA	TRBV29-1	TRBJ2-7	TRBD2	TGCAGCGTTAGAGGGACTAGCGGGAGTCCGTACGAGCAGTACTTC	CSVRGTSGSPYEQYF
NA	TRBV12-3/TRBV12-4	TRBJ1-3	NA	TGTGCCAGCAGGGCGGGCCTCATATATTTT	CASRAGLIYF
few	TRBV19	TRBJ1-4	TRBD1	TGTGCCAGTTCCACCTCGGGACAGGGAAGGGAAAAACTGTTTTTT	CASSTSGQGREKLFF
NA	TRBV7-2	TRBJ1-2	NA	TGTGCCAGCAGCTTAGAGGTAGCTAACTATGGCTACACCTTC	CASSLEVANYGYTF
few	TRBV11-2	TRBJ2-2	NA	TGTGCCAGCAGCTTACATTCGGGCCCCCGGGCCGGGGAGCTGTTTTTT	CASSLHSGPRAGELFF
NA	TRBV12-3/TRBV12-4	TRBJ2-7	TRBD1	TGTGCCAGCATTCGCTCCGGGACAGGGATCTACGAGCAGTACTTC	CASIRSGTGIYEQYF
NA	TRBV7-3	TRBJ2-3	TRBD1	TGTGCCAGCAGCTTACAGCAGGGGGCCGCAGATACGCAGTATTTT	CASSLQQGAADTQYF
many	TRBV3-1	TRBJ2-7	TRBD1	TGTGCCAGCAGCCTTACTGGACAGGGTATCTACGAGCAGTACTTC	CASSLTGQGIYEQYF
many	TRBV28	TRBJ1-1	NA	TGTGCCAGCAGTTTATTTACAACGAACACTGAAGCTTTCTTT	CASSLFTTNTEAFF
NA	TRBV5-4	TRBJ2-5	NA	TGTGCCAGCAGCGCCGGGGTGGAGACCCAGTACTTC	CASSAGVETQYF
few	TRBV7-2	TRBJ1-1	TRBD1	TGTGCCAGCAGCTTAGGGAGGGGGCGGGGGCGGAACACTGAAGCTTTCTTT	CASSLGRGRGRNTEAFF
many	TRBV28	TRBJ2-7	NA	TGTGCCAGCAGTCTTGATCGCGAATCCTACGAGCAGTACTTC	CASSLDRESYEQYF
many	TRBV2	TRBJ2-2	TRBD1	TGTGCCAGCAGTAGGGACAGTCCGAACACCGGGGAGCTGTTTTTT	CASSRDSPNTGELFF
few	TRBV18	TRBJ1-2	NA	TGTGCCAGCTCACCCCCACACGGGACCGCCTCAGGCTACACCTTC	CASSPPHGTASGYTF
many	TRBV5-1	TRBJ2-2	NA	TGCGCCACCAGGGATGCTCGACAGGGAGGCACCGGGGAGCTGTTTTTT	CATRDARQGGTGELFF
NA	TRBV7-9	TRBJ1-5	NA	TGTGCCAGCAGCTCGCCGAAATGGGATAGCAATCAGCCCCAGCATTTT	CASSSPKWDSNQPQHF
few	TRBV7-8	TRBJ2-7	NA	TGTGCCAGCAGCTCCGCCTCCTACGAGCAGTACTTC	CASSSASYEQYF
NA	TRBV24-1	TRBJ1-2	NA	TGTGCCACCAGTGATTTTAGCCAGTCCTATGGCCTCACCTTC	CATSDFSQSYGLTF
NA	TRBV5-4	TRBJ2-1	NA	TGTGCCAGCAGTCGCGGGTGGGCAAGTTTCAATGAGCAGTTCTTC	CASSRGWASFNEQFF
many	TRBV7-6	TRBJ1-5	TRBD1	TGTGCCAGCAACCAAGACAGGGCGCTATATAATCAGCCCCAGCATTTT	CASNQDRALYNQPQHF
few	TRBV19	TRBJ1-3	NA	TGTGCCAGTAGTACTACAGGGCTATCTGGAAACACCATATATTTT	CASSTTGLSGNTIYF
many	TRBV27	TRBJ1-2	TRBD1	TGTGCCAGCAGAGATGGACAGGGCGGGGGTGGCATCTATGGCTACACCTTC	CASRDGQGGGGIYGYTF
few	TRBV27	TRBJ1-4	NA	TGTGCCAGCAAACGGCAGAGTAATGAAAAACTGTTTTTT	CASKRQSNEKLFF
many	TRBV3-1	TRBJ1-2	NA	TGTGCCAGCAGCCCAGAGGGGCGGTATGGCTACACCTTC	CASSPEGRYGYTF
NA	TRBV7-2	TRBJ2-2	NA	TGTGCCAGCAGCCCCCGGGTTCAAGTCGGGGAGCTGTTTTTT	CASSPRVQVGELFF
NA	TRBV7-9	TRBJ1-2	NA	TGTGCCAGCAGCTTAGTGTTCGGGGGCGATGGCTACACCTTC	CASSLVFGGDGYTF
many	TRBV3-1	TRBJ2-5	NA	TGTGCCAGCAGCCAAGAACCGGGGGAAGAGACCCAGTACTTC	CASSQEPGEETQYF
many	TRBV13	TRBJ2-5	NA	TGTGCCAGCAGCTTAGCTGGGGCTAGGACACCGCAAGAGACCCAGTACTTC	CASSLAGARTPQETQYF
NA	TRBV10-2	TRBJ1-1	NA	TGCGCCAGCAGTGGGGTGTTGGAGGTTAGCGCTTTCTTT	CASSGVLEVSAFF
many	TRBV28	TRBJ2-5	NA	TGTGCCAGCAGTTCCTACGATCAAGAGACCCAGTACTTC	CASSSYDQETQYF
once	TRBV4-1	TRBJ2-3	NA	TGTGCCAGCAGCCAAGATCGGGAGACTACGCAGTATTTT	CASSQDRETTQYF
many	TRBV5-5	TRBJ1-1	NA	TGTGCCAGCAGCTCCCAGGACACTGAAGCTTTCTTT	CASSSQDTEAFF
NA	TRBV19	TRBJ2-7	TRBD2	TGTGCCAGTAGTATGCGGGGGGACTACGAGCAGTACTTC	CASSMRGDYEQYF
NA	TRBV7-9	TRBJ2-5	NA	TGTGCCAGCAGCCATACCGTGCAGGACTGGGGGGAGACCCAGTACTTC	CASSHTVQDWGETQYF
many	TRBV20-1	TRBJ2-7	NA	TGCAGTGCTAGGGCGGCCAATCCCTACGAGCAGTACTTC	CSARAANPYEQYF
many	TRBV28	TRBJ1-2	NA	TGTGCCAGCAGTTTATCAACCCCGCTCGGTTATGGCTACACCTTC	CASSLSTPLGYGYTF
NA	TRBV4-1	TRBJ2-7	NA	TGCGCCAGCAGCCTGTACAGAGACGGCCACGAGCAGTACTTC	CASSLYRDGHEQYF
many	TRBV3-1	TRBJ2-5	TRBD2	TGTGCCAGCAGCCCCAGCCGCGGTAGCGGGGCGATAAAAGAGACCCAGTACTTC	CASSPSRGSGAIKETQYF
NA	TRBV19	TRBJ2-7	TRBD1	TGTGCCAGTAGTGTCGGGACAGGGCCCTACGAGCAGTACTTC	CASSVGTGPYEQYF
NA	TRBV3-1	TRBJ1-2	NA	TGTGCCAGCAGCCCCGGGACGGTTGGGTATGGCTACACCTTC	CASSPGTVGYGYTF
many	TRBV12-3/TRBV12-4	TRBJ1-2	TRBD1	TGTGCCAGCAGGGACGGGACAGCCTTCTATGGCTACACCTTC	CASRDGTAFYGYTF
NA	TRBV24-1	TRBJ2-3	NA	TGTGCCACCAGTGATCCCGGGACCACAGATACGCAGTATTTT	CATSDPGTTDTQYF
NA	TRBV6-1	TRBJ1-1	NA	TGTGCCAGCAAGTTGGGGTCCCCTTGGGGGAACACTGAAGCTTTCTTT	CASKLGSPWGNTEAFF
few	TRBV3-1	TRBJ2-2	NA	TGTGCCAGCAGCCAAGTGGGCGGCAGGGGAATCGGGGAGCTGTTTTTT	CASSQVGGRGIGELFF
few	TRBV4-1	TRBJ1-2	TRBD1	TGCGCCAGCAGCCAAGGGACAGGCTATGGCTACACCTTC	CASSQGTGYGYTF
many	TRBV11-2	TRBJ1-5	TRBD1	TGTGCCAGCAGCCGACAGGGGCTGGGCGATCAGCCCCAGCATTTT	CASSRQGLGDQPQHF
NA	TRBV19	TRBJ1-3	NA	TGTGCCAGTATCCCAGGCTACTCTGGAAACACCATATATTTT	CASIPGYSGNTIYF
many	TRBV29-1	TRBJ1-2	TRBD1	TGCAGCGTTGATCGGACAGGGAACTATGGCTACACCTTC	CSVDRTGNYGYTF
many	TRBV12-3/TRBV12-4	TRBJ1-1	NA	TGTGCCAGCAAAAATGGGCAGGGGACTGAAGCTTTCTTT	CASKNGQGTEAFF
NA	TRBV4-1	TRBJ2-7	TRBD2	TGCGCCAGCAGCCAAGTAGCTAGCGGGAGTATGTACGAGCAGTACTTC	CASSQVASGSMYEQYF
NA	TRBV7-9	TRBJ2-7	TRBD1	TGTGCCAGCAGCTCATCGTGGACAGGGGCCAGCTCCTACGAGCAGTACTTC	CASSSSWTGASSYEQYF